These T cell receptor beta chains were read from a single sample in a study of cytomegalovirus exposure and HLA in healthy donors. TCRdb's table, derived via immunoSEQ multiplex PCR, lists solely in-frame clones and lacks some. The table lists about 190,000 clones, roughly 80% of them singletons. The sample was PBMCs. These receptors all stem from a woman under 30 in good health and CMV-seronegative. The CDR3 runs from the conserved cysteine through the conserved F or W.

j_call v_call cdr3_aa
- TRBV2 CASIRYGAHGIDEQYF
TRBJ1-4 TRBV4-1 CASSQQGTNEKLFF
TRBJ1-4 TRBV10-3 CAISEGETETEKLFF
TRBJ2-3 TRBV19 CASSPSTSGITDTQYF
TRBJ1-2 TRBV15 CATSRDSRNGYTF
TRBJ2-5 TRBV19 CASSTSGDRGYQETQYF
- TRBV5-1 CASSLELAGYEQYF
TRBJ2-7 TRBV25-1 CASSTQGQTGLGEQYF
TRBJ2-1 TRBV28 CASSVGTSGRKSNEQFF
TRBJ1-2 TRBV19 CASTKGQSANYGYTF
TRBJ1-2 TRBV12-5 CASRGEDNYGYTF
TRBJ2-7 TRBV18 CASSPDGGMGPYEQYF
TRBJ2-7 TRBV27 CASSSSRGQNLYEQYF
TRBJ2-5 TRBV5-1 CASSLGVVAGGQETQYF
TRBJ1-4 TRBV19 CASSIKGQEKLFF
TRBJ1-1 TRBV19 CASTRDRVNTEAFF
TRBJ2-5 TRBV2 CASSERLAYQETQYF